This T cell receptor (beta chain) was profiled in a study of CD8+ T cells in alopecia areata. For the study at large: In an open-label trial, patients got 5 to 10 mg tofacitinib twice daily.

Treatment defined: oral pan-JAK inhibitor, 5-10 mg twice daily. The authors extracted RNA and reverse transcribed it into cDNA as the sequencing template. Some clones are missing from TCRdb's copy, which holds only in-frame ones; the method was immunoSEQ multiplex PCR. Of about 260,000 clones listed, about 60% were seen once; the top ten hold 0.9% to 0.95%. This TCR derives from a human donor with alopecia areata. The sequenced sample was CD4+ T cells sorted from blood, obtained at roughly week 53, from a patient treated with tofacitinib.

CDR3 nucleotide sequence: TGCAGCGTTGCGGGGGCAGGGAGAGAGACCCAGTACTTC. Amino acid sequence: CSVAGAGRETQYF. V and J are TRBV29-1 and TRBJ2-5, with D possibly called TRBD1 or TRBD2 (6 bases each). V lost 4 bases and J 4 bases, leaving 13 bases between the germline ends. CDR1 and CDR2 from the germline V gene are SQVTM and ANQGSEA. The CDR3 totals 13 residues. The full variable domain, rest sourced from reference TRBV29-1 and TRBJ2-5, is SAVISQKPSRDICQRGTSLTIQCQVDSQVTMMFWYRQQPGQSLTLIATANQGSEATYESGFVIDKFPISRPNLTFSTLTVSNMSPEDSSIYLCSVAGAGRETQYFGPGTRLLVL.